The rows below give T cell receptor beta chains drawn from one sample of a study of shared clonotypes between healthy human individuals. Method: immunoSEQ multiplex PCR; TCRdb's copy keeps in-frame clones and lacks some. The sample yields some 1.5 million clones, around 97% seen once. The sequenced sample was naive CD4+ T cells sorted from blood. The receptors stem from a man younger than 45 in good health. Both conserved end residues are part of each CDR3. The order of the fields is D gene, V gene, CDR3 length, J gene, clone size, CDR3 DNA, CDR3 protein. D genes are given only for firm matches. Some rows have no size entry. The others give once, few or many, or a class for an expanded clone.

>-|TRBV9|17|TRBJ1-3|-
TGTGCCAGCAGCGTAGACGGGAGCCACCGCTCTGGAAACACCATATATTTT
CASSVDGSHRSGNTIYF
>-|TRBV18|13|TRBJ2-7|-
TGTGCCAGCGCCCAGGACAGAAACTACGAGCAGTACTTC
CASAQDRNYEQYF
>-|TRBV28|16|TRBJ2-3|-
TGTGCCAGCAGTAGCCACGAAGGGATGGGCACAGATACGCAGTATTTT
CASSSHEGMGTDTQYF
>-|TRBV10-3|14|TRBJ2-1|-
TGTGCCATCAGTGATGCCGGGAACTACAATGAGCAGTTCTTC
CAISDAGNYNEQFF
>-|TRBV6-5|15|TRBJ1-6|-
TGTGCCAGCAGGATAACAGACTCATGGGGTTCACCCCTCCACTTT
CASRITDSWGSPLHF
>-|TRBV18|12|TRBJ2-7|-
TGTGCCAGCTCACCAGGTAGATACGAGCAGTACTTC
CASSPGRYEQYF
>TRBD1|TRBV11-2|19|TRBJ2-2|once
TGTGCCAGCAGCTACCGACAGGGTAGTGGTATCAAACACACCGGGGAGCTGTTTTTT
CASSYRQGSGIKHTGELFF
>-|TRBV5-1|15|TRBJ2-2|-
TGCGCCAGCAGCTTGGCGGCAATTAACACCGGGGAGCTGTTTTTT
CASSLAAINTGELFF
>-|TRBV5-4|13|TRBJ2-7|-
TGTGCCAGCAGCTTGGAGGGCCCGCGCGAGCAGTACTTC
CASSLEGPREQYF
>TRBD1|TRBV5-1|16|TRBJ1-1|-
TGCGCCAGCAGCTTGGCACCGGGACAGGGGGGCACTGAAGCTTTCTTT
CASSLAPGQGGTEAFF
>-|TRBV7-2|16|TRBJ2-7|-
TGTGCCAGCAGCCAGTACCGTGGAGGGGACAACTACGAGCAGTACTTC
CASSQYRGGDNYEQYF
>-|TRBV7-2|15|TRBJ2-4|-
TGTGCCAGCAGCTTAGCCGGGACTTACAAAAACATTCAGTACTTC
CASSLAGTYKNIQYF
>-|TRBV7-8|14|TRBJ2-5|-
TGTGCCAGCAGCTTAGGGACAGTACAAGAGACCCAGTACTTC
CASSLGTVQETQYF
>-|TRBV6-1|16|TRBJ1-5|once
TGTGCCAGCAGTGAAAGGGGTACAGTTAGCAATCAGCCCCAGCATTTT
CASSERGTVSNQPQHF
>-|TRBV2|17|TRBJ2-5|-
TGTGCCAGCGCTTTTACCGTTAGCGGTCGATCCCAAGAGACCCAGTACTTC
CASAFTVSGRSQETQYF
>-|TRBV7-3|14|TRBJ1-3|-
TGTGCCAGCAGCCCGACAGGACGCGGAAACACCATATATTTT
CASSPTGRGNTIYF
>-|TRBV9|14|TRBJ2-1|-
TGTGCCAGCAGCTTGGGACTCGATGCGCTTGAGCAGTTCTTC
CASSLGLDALEQFF
>TRBD2|TRBV18|16|TRBJ2-1|-
TGTGCCAGCTCCCCCCCGGGACTAGCACTCTACAATGAGCAGTTCTTC
CASSPPGLALYNEQFF
>-|TRBV19|17|TRBJ2-7|-
TGTGCCAGTAGTATATCAACGCACCGAACTAGCTTCTACGAGCAGTACTTC
CASSISTHRTSFYEQYF
>TRBD1|TRBV27|14|TRBJ1-5|-
TGTGCCAGCAGCCCGGACAGGGGGAATCAGCCCCAGCATTTT
CASSPDRGNQPQHF
>TRBD1|TRBV4-3|19|TRBJ2-7|-
TGCGCCAGCAGCCAAGATATTGTAGGGCCGGGACAGAGCTCCTACGAGCAGTACTTC
CASSQDIVGPGQSSYEQYF
>TRBD1|TRBV28|14|TRBJ1-3|-
TGTGCCAGCAGAGCAGGGGGTCCTGGAAACACCATATATTTT
CASRAGGPGNTIYF
>-|TRBV4-1|12|TRBJ2-7|-
TGCGCCAGCAGCCAACCCCTTGGAGAGCAGTACTTC
CASSQPLGEQYF
>TRBD1|TRBV18|15|TRBJ2-1|-
TGTGCCAGCTCACCACAGAGACAGGGGCTCAATGAGCAGTTCTTC
CASSPQRQGLNEQFF
>TRBD2|TRBV6-1|14|TRBJ2-7|-
TGTGCCAGCAGCAGATCTAGCGGATCCTACGAGCAGTACTTC
CASSRSSGSYEQYF
>TRBD2|TRBV5-1|18|TRBJ2-2|-
TGCGCCAGCAGCACCCCGTTAGCGGGAGGGCCGAACACCGGGGAGCTGTTTTTT
CASSTPLAGGPNTGELFF
>-|TRBV5-3|15|TRBJ2-7|-
TGTGCCAGCAGCCCGGGTCGGACACAGCCCTACGAGCAGTACTTC
CASSPGRTQPYEQYF
>TRBD2|TRBV14|14|TRBJ2-7|once
TGTGCCAGTCGACTAGCGGGGGGATCCTACGAGCAGTACTTC
CASRLAGGSYEQYF
>-|TRBV18|13|TRBJ1-1|-
TGTGCCAGCTTTGGGGCGGGGAACACTGAAGCTTTCTTT
CASFGAGNTEAFF
>-|TRBV28|11|TRBJ1-5|-
TGTGCCAGCAGCCAATATCAGCCCCAGCATTTT
CASSQYQPQHF
>-|TRBV6-5|13|TRBJ1-5|-
TGTGCCAGCAGTTACTCTGCGGGTCAGCCCCAGCATTTT
CASSYSAGQPQHF
>-|TRBV11-2|14|TRBJ2-7|-
TGTGCCAGCAGCAGCACGGTGGGTTCCTACGAGCAGTACTTC
CASSSTVGSYEQYF
>TRBD2|TRBV6-6|15|TRBJ2-7|-
TGTGCCAGCAGGGGTACTAGCGGGAGTTTCTACGAGCAGTACTTC
CASRGTSGSFYEQYF
>-|TRBV18|13|TRBJ2-3|-
TGTGCCAGCTCACCGGACGTCACAGATACGCAGTATTTT
CASSPDVTDTQYF
>TRBD1|TRBV5-5|15|TRBJ2-1|-
TGTGCCAGCATCCTTTGGAGGGACAGGTACAATGAGCAGTTCTTC
CASILWRDRYNEQFF
>-|TRBV6-5|15|TRBJ2-1|-
TGTGCCAGCAGTCCCGGGACTTGGATGTCCAATGAGCAGTTCTTC
CASSPGTWMSNEQFF
>-|TRBV19|14|TRBJ2-7|-
TGTGCCAGTAGTTCCCTTACAGGGTTAGGGGAGCAGTACTTC
CASSSLTGLGEQYF
>-|TRBV19|18|TRBJ2-6|once
TGTGCCAGTAGTATACTCGTACAGGGACTATCTGGGGCCAACGTCCTGACTTTC
CASSILVQGLSGANVLTF
>-|TRBV25-1|16|TRBJ1-1|-
TGTGCCAGCAGCGCTGGTTGGAGGATAAGGAACACTGAAGCTTTCTTT
CASSAGWRIRNTEAFF
>-|TRBV5-1|15|TRBJ1-4|-
TGCGCCAGCAGCTTGGCAGGGAGTGCTAATGAAAAACTGTTTTTT
CASSLAGSANEKLFF
>-|TRBV6-1|12|TRBJ1-5|few
TGTGCCAGCGGACAGCGGTCCCGGCCCCAGCATTTT
CASGQRSRPQHF
>-|TRBV7-7|13|TRBJ2-7|-
TGTGCCAGCAGCTTAGATCGGGGGACGAAGCAGTACTTC
CASSLDRGTKQYF
>-|TRBV10-3|11|TRBJ2-5|-
TGTGCCATCAGTGAGTGGGAGACCCAGTACTTC
CAISEWETQYF
>-|TRBV19|17|TRBJ1-5|-
TGTGCCAGTAGGCCTGGGGGACATCAATATAGCAATCAGCCCCAGCATTTT
CASRPGGHQYSNQPQHF
>TRBD1|TRBV19|16|TRBJ1-5|-
TGTGCCAGTAGTATACTACAGGGGGGGAACAATCAGCCCCAGCATTTT
CASSILQGGNNQPQHF
>-|TRBV7-2|16|TRBJ1-2|-
TGTGCCAGCAGCTTGGGCAGGGCCAGGTATCTCTATGGCTACACCTTC
CASSLGRARYLYGYTF
>-|TRBV7-3|18|TRBJ1-2|-
TGTGCCAGCAGCTTTACCCCGGGACCGTCGACCGGGATCTATGGCTACACCTTC
CASSFTPGPSTGIYGYTF
>-|TRBV10-3|20|TRBJ2-1|-
TGTGCCATCAGTGAGGCGGGGCGGCCACTCCTTAGAGAATACTACAATGAGCAGTTCTTC
CAISEAGRPLLREYYNEQFF